This T cell receptor beta chain emerged from a study of spatial heterogeneity in lung cancer. Study-wide results and limits: Circulating ubiquitous expanded tumor TCRs were observed more frequently at resection than at follow-up.

TCRdb reanalysed the 5' RACE reads using MiXCR and keeps one entry per CDR3 protein. This table has 43,000 or so distinct CDR3 sequences, approximately 6.9% appearing once. Ten or more counts support this clonotype. The antigen remains undetermined. The time point denotes: sample taken at primary tumor resection. No cells were sorted before sequencing. The whole RNA sequenced was extracted from tumor, nontumor lung or frozen PBMC. V gave up 0 bases and J gave up 5 bases, with 2 bases separating them. CDR3 size: 11 residues. In germline, CDR1 is MDHEN, CDR2 SYDVKM. The gene calls are TRBV28 and TRBJ2-7; D remains unclear. The material sequenced was PBMCs, taken at surgery. The TCR was taken from a female donor with early-stage non-small cell lung cancer. The CDR3 is CASSLWNEQYF. The CDR3 coding sequence is TGTGCCAGCAGTTTATGGAACGAGCAGTACTTC. Using reference TRBV28 and TRBJ2-7 for the parts outside the CDR3, the full variable domain is DVKVTQSSRYLVKRTGEKVFLECVQDMDHENMFWYRQDPGLGLRLIYFSYDVKMKEKGDIPEGYSVSREKKERFSLILESASTNQTSMYLCASSLWNEQYFGPGTRLTVT.